This T cell receptor (beta chain) was retrieved from a study of blood T cell repertoires in COVID-19. Study information: Sites in the United States, Italy and Spain provided acute and convalescent COVID-19 samples.

The data were produced by immunoSEQ multiplex PCR, yet TCRdb's version contains in-frame clones alone and is incomplete. There are 150,000 or so clones in the sample; 75% to 90% occur only once, and approximately 4.7% lies in the top ten. Germline CDR1 LNHDA, CDR2 SQIVND (reference sequence). The CDR3 loop spans 15 amino acids. Trimming took 3 bases from V and 0 from J, leaving 9 bases between them. Clinical history reported by participants formed the basis on which cohorts were assigned. Recovery among Cohort 3 donors was established by two negative PCRs, clearance, or symptom resolution. This clonotype was obtained from a woman aged 50 to 60 who had recovered from COVID-19. The V gene is TRBV19, the J gene TRBJ1-3, with D unresolved. Sequencing used PBMCs or T cells enriched from blood (not recorded which). In DNA, the CDR3 is TGTGCCAGTAGTATCCTCGACACCTCTGGAAACACCATATATTTT. This gives the protein CASSILDTSGNTIYF.